A selection of T cell receptor beta chains follows, all from one sample in a study of cytomegalovirus exposure and HLA in healthy donors. Clones were read by immunoSEQ multiplex PCR, and TCRdb kept only the in-frame ones, dropping some. This sample has 130,000 or so clones; 70% to 90% occur once, and the top ten carry around 1.9%. The sample comprised PBMCs. The origin of the receptors is a woman in her 30s in good health and CMV-seronegative. Both conserved end residues are part of each CDR3. A D gene is named only where the DNA matches it firmly. Size tells how often a clone was seen (once, few, many) or the class of an expanded clone, and some rows leave it out.

>TRBJ1-2|NA|TRBV4-2|few
TGTGCCAGCAGCCAAGATGAGGGTGGCTACACCTTC
CASSQDEGGYTF
>TRBJ1-2|NA|TRBV29-1|NA
TGCAGCGTTGAGGACACCTACTATGGCTACACCTTC
CSVEDTYYGYTF
>TRBJ1-3|NA|TRBV9|NA
TGTGCCAGCAGCGTAGAGGCGGGGGTGTCAGCCGGAAACACCATATATTTT
CASSVEAGVSAGNTIYF
>TRBJ2-7|TRBD1|TRBV11-2|few
TGTGCCAGCAGCTTAGAGCAGGGGGCAAACTACGAGCAGTACTTC
CASSLEQGANYEQYF
>TRBJ1-2|TRBD1|TRBV30|NA
TGTGCCTGGGATAGAATTCCGGGACAGGGGGCCTATGGCTACACCTTC
CAWDRIPGQGAYGYTF
>TRBJ2-7|TRBD1|TRBV10-3|NA
TGTGCCATCAGCCTGGACAGGGCAACCTACGAGCAGTACTTC
CAISLDRATYEQYF
>TRBJ2-7|NA|TRBV5-4|NA
TGTGCCAGCAGATCCGGGACTGACTCCTACGAGCAGTACTTC
CASRSGTDSYEQYF
>TRBJ2-2|NA|TRBV11-3|NA
TGTGCCAGCAGGTTACTTAGCAGTACCGGGGAGCTGTTTTTT
CASRLLSSTGELFF
>TRBJ2-5|NA|TRBV25-1|once
TGTGCCAGCAGTGAATCCGGGTCGCGTGAGACCCAGTACTTC
CASSESGSRETQYF
>TRBJ2-1|NA|TRBV10-3|once
TGTGCCATCAGTGGGGCCCAGGGTCTTAGTGAGGGGGCCTACAATGAGCAGTTCTTC
CAISGAQGLSEGAYNEQFF
>TRBJ2-2|NA|TRBV30|NA
TGTGCCTGGAGTGTCTTGTATGCCGGGGAGCTGTTTTTT
CAWSVLYAGELFF
>TRBJ1-2|TRBD1|TRBV18|NA
TGTGCCAGCTCTCGAGGACAGGGCGCTAACTATGGCTACACCTTC
CASSRGQGANYGYTF
>TRBJ2-1|NA|TRBV9|NA
TGTGCCAGCAGCGTAACTGGAGCGGGTGGCTCCTACAATGAGCAGTTCTTC
CASSVTGAGGSYNEQFF
>TRBJ2-1|NA|TRBV15|NA
TGTGCCACCAGCAGAGTAGGCGGGGCGATCGATTACAATGAGCAGTTCTTC
CATSRVGGAIDYNEQFF
>TRBJ1-2|NA|TRBV4-1|NA
TGCGCCAGCAGCCAAGATTCGTTGGGGGGGACTGGCTTC
CASSQDSLGGTGF
>TRBJ1-4|TRBD1|TRBV19|NA
TGTGCCAGTAGTGTCGACAGGGACCCTAATGAAAAACTGTTTTTT
CASSVDRDPNEKLFF
>TRBJ1-2|NA|TRBV7-2|NA
TGTGCCAGCAGCTTGGCAGGGTTCTATGGCTACACCTTC
CASSLAGFYGYTF
>TRBJ1-4|NA|TRBV4-3|NA
TGCGCCAGCAGCCAAGACTACGGGGGGGTTAATGAAAAACTGTTTTTT
CASSQDYGGVNEKLFF
>TRBJ2-1|TRBD2|TRBV7-9|NA
TGTGCCAGCAGCCAAGGACTAGGAGGATACAATGAGCAGTTCTTC
CASSQGLGGYNEQFF
>TRBJ2-7|TRBD1|TRBV5-1|NA
TGCGCCAGCAGCCCCGGGGACAGGGGGAATATCGACGAGCAGTACTTC
CASSPGDRGNIDEQYF
>TRBJ2-1|NA|TRBV11-2|NA
TGTGCCAGCAGCTCGTACAGGGTGGCCGAGCAGTTCTTC
CASSSYRVAEQFF
>TRBJ2-7|NA|TRBV11-2|NA
TGTGCCAGCAGCTTAGCAGGTCCTTCCTACGAGCAGTACTTC
CASSLAGPSYEQYF
>TRBJ1-1|TRBD1|TRBV5-6|NA
TGTGCCAGCAGCTTGGTTGACAGGGGGGCGAACACTGAAGCTTTCTTT
CASSLVDRGANTEAFF
>TRBJ1-5|NA|TRBV6-1|NA
TGTGCCAGCAGTGTGGGTCTAGGCGGCAATCAGCCCCAGCATTTT
CASSVGLGGNQPQHF
>TRBJ2-7|NA|TRBV2|NA
TGTGCCAGCCTACCGTTGAGGTCGGGAGAGCAGTACTTC
CASLPLRSGEQYF
>TRBJ1-1|NA|TRBV10-3|NA
TGTGCCATCAGCGGACAGAGGAACACTGAAGCTTTCTTT
CAISGQRNTEAFF
>TRBJ1-1|NA|TRBV9|NA
TGTGCCAGCAGCGTAGTCTCGGGTCTTGAAGCTTTCTTT
CASSVVSGLEAFF
>TRBJ2-7|NA|TRBV6-5|NA
TGTGCCAGCAGTTACTCGACAGGGAGGAGTTCCTACGAGCAGTACTTC
CASSYSTGRSSYEQYF
>TRBJ2-5|TRBD1|TRBV25-1|NA
TGTGCCAGCAGCCAATTCCGGGACAGTCAAGAGACCCAGTACTTC
CASSQFRDSQETQYF
>TRBJ2-5|NA|TRBV7-2|few
TGTGCCAGCAGCTTAGTCCCCAGGGAGACCCAGTACTTC
CASSLVPRETQYF
>TRBJ1-4|TRBD1|TRBV7-9|NA
TGTGCCAGCAGCCCGGGACAGTATAATGAAAAACTGTTTTTT
CASSPGQYNEKLFF
>TRBJ1-1|NA|TRBV11-2|once
TGTGCCAGCAGCCCTGTCGGGTCGTTGAACACTGAAGCTTTCTTT
CASSPVGSLNTEAFF
>TRBJ1-6|NA|TRBV11-2|few
TGTGCCAGCAGCCTTGGGAGTTCACCCCTCCACTTT
CASSLGSSPLHF
>TRBJ2-3|TRBD2|TRBV7-2|NA
TGTGCCAGCAGCCATCTAGCGGGGGGCTGGAGTGGGACAGATACGCAGTATTTT
CASSHLAGGWSGTDTQYF
>TRBJ2-1|TRBD1|TRBV19|NA
TGTGCCAGTTACAACAGGGGCTACAATGAGCAGTTCTTC
CASYNRGYNEQFF
>TRBJ1-2|TRBD1|TRBV6-1|NA
TGTGCCAGCAGTGGGACAGGGGGCCGGGGGGGATATAGATATGGCTACACCTTC
CASSGTGGRGGYRYGYTF
>TRBJ2-1|TRBD2|TRBV4-1|NA
TGCGCCAGCAGCCAAGATACGAGCGGGGGATACAATGAGCAGTTCTTC
CASSQDTSGGYNEQFF
>TRBJ1-3|NA|TRBV2|NA
TGTGCCAGCAGTGTCTCGGGAAACACCATATATTTT
CASSVSGNTIYF
>TRBJ2-1|NA|TRBV14|NA
TGTGCCAGCAGCCAAGATCCAGGGGCCCCCTACAATGAGCAGTTCTTC
CASSQDPGAPYNEQFF
>TRBJ2-5|NA|TRBV7-2|NA
TGTGCCAGCAGCTTAGCGTTCGGGGGTGGGGAGACCCAGTACTTC
CASSLAFGGGETQYF
>TRBJ2-2|TRBD2|TRBV7-9|NA
TGTGCCAGCAGCCCCCGTGGGGGACTACGCACCGGGGAGCTGTTTTTT
CASSPRGGLRTGELFF
>TRBJ2-7|TRBD1|TRBV30|NA
TGTGCCTGGAGTCCAATGGGGACAGCCTACGAGCAGTACTTC
CAWSPMGTAYEQYF
>TRBJ2-3|NA|TRBV11-3|NA
TGTGCCAGCAGCTTAAGCGGAAGCACAGATACGCAGTATTTT
CASSLSGSTDTQYF
>TRBJ2-7|TRBD2|TRBV7-6|NA
TGTGCCAGCAGCCGGAGCGGGGGAAGCGGCGAGCAGTACTTC
CASSRSGGSGEQYF
>TRBJ1-1|TRBD1|TRBV29-1|NA
TGCAGCGTTCTATCAGGGGGCACTGAAGCTTTCTTT
CSVLSGGTEAFF
>TRBJ2-3|TRBD1|TRBV5-1|NA
TGCGCCAGCAGCTTGGGACAGGGAAGGGTCACAGATACGCAGTATTTT
CASSLGQGRVTDTQYF
>TRBJ1-3|TRBD1|TRBV5-1|NA
TGCGCCAGCAGCCACGGACAGGGCCCTGGAAACACCATATATTTT
CASSHGQGPGNTIYF
>TRBJ1-3|NA|TRBV5-1|NA
TGCGCCAGCAGCTTGGAAGCAGGGGCATCAAACACCATATATTTT
CASSLEAGASNTIYF
>TRBJ2-1|TRBD2|TRBV9|once
TGTGCCAGCAGTCGTAGTTCTAGCGGGGGGCCTCGCTCCTACAATGAGCAGTTCTTC
CASSRSSSGGPRSYNEQFF
>TRBJ2-1|NA|TRBV7-8|NA
TGTGCCAGCAGCCCCCGGGGGAGCTCCTACAATGAGCAGTTCTTC
CASSPRGSSYNEQFF
>TRBJ1-2|TRBD1|TRBV13|NA
TGTGCCAGCAGCTTCGCGGGACAGAATGGCTACACCTTC
CASSFAGQNGYTF
>TRBJ2-3|TRBD1|TRBV5-6|NA
TGTGCCAGCAGCAGGACAGGGGCCAGCACAGATACGCAGTATTTT
CASSRTGASTDTQYF
>TRBJ1-3|NA|TRBV7-2|NA
TGTGCCAGCAGCTTAGCTACGGGACACCCTTCCACCATATATTTT
CASSLATGHPSTIYF